The clone carrying this TCR beta chain was detected only a few times. As yet, its antigen is unknown. This entry belongs to a study of cytomegalovirus exposure and HLA in healthy donors. Study context: Findings of an earlier analysis included roughly 120 million unique TCR beta sequences from some 190 million T cells. Study-wide results and caveats: Overall, under 200 TCR beta chains were annotated as cytomegalovirus-associated. At a 0.05 false discovery rate, a later analysis found 16,951 TCR beta sequences to be associated with HLA alleles. As immune exposure information, only CMV serostatus was available.

Per the germline V gene, CDR1 is SGHTA and CDR2 is FQGNSA. The CDR3 totals 14 residues. V lost 5 bases and J lost 3, with 13 bases in between. A multiplex PCR was run with 60 Vbeta primers and 13 Jbeta primers. Data came from immunoSEQ multiplex PCR; TCRdb stores just in-frame clones and leaves some out. Here the sample spans 120,000 to 150,000 clones, roughly three fifths being singletons. The receptor comes from a woman in her sixties or seventies in good health and CMV-seronegative. The chain is built from TRBV7-2 and TRBJ1-1, with D tentatively TRBD1 (5 bases). The source material was PBMCs. CDR3 amino acids: CASSPAGRHTEAFF. The CDR3 region has the DNA TGTGCCAGCAGCCCAGCAGGGAGGCACACTGAAGCTTTCTTT.